The clone carrying this TCR beta chain was seen more than once but under ten times. Sequencing used immunoSEQ multiplex PCR; TCRdb keeps in-frame clones, though not all of them. The sample has about 13,000 clones; roughly 71% are singletons. The entry originates in a study of control samples from healthy donors and cancer patients. Looked up from germline, CDR1 is MDHEN and CDR2 is SYDVKM. The CDR3 contains 11 residues. V was cut by 9 bases and J by 8 bases, with 11 bases left in between. The V call is TRBV28, the J call TRBJ2-4; no reliable D call. Material: formalin-fixed, paraffin-embedded tissue. This TCR was sampled from a male donor with melanoma. The CDR3 is CASLDGDIQYF. CDR3 DNA: TGTGCCAGTTTGGACGGAGACATTCAGTACTTC. The full variable domain, its missing parts supplied by reference TRBV28 and TRBJ2-4, is DVKVTQSSRYLVKRTGEKVFLECVQDMDHENMFWYRQDPGLGLRLIYFSYDVKMKEKGDIPEGYSVSREKKERFSLILESASTNQTSMYLCASLDGDIQYFGAGTRLSVL.